The 2 T cell receptor beta chains below were found in one sample sequenced in a study of T cell responses to AZD1222 COVID-19 vaccine. Generated by immunoSEQ multiplex PCR, the TCRdb table keeps only in-frame clones and is missing some. The table lists about 84,000 clones, 80% to 90% of them singletons. The material was peripheral blood, obtained 28 days after the second AZD1222 dose. These receptors originate from an adult who received the AZD1222 COVID-19 vaccine.

V and J are TRBV10-3 and TRBJ1-1; D remains unclear. Germline V gene sequence: CDR1 ENHRY, CDR2 SYGVKD. V was trimmed by 2 bases and J by 1 base, leaving 8 bases between them. This CDR3 has 14 amino acids. The CDR3 bases are TGTGCCATCAGTGAGGGTTCAGGGAACACTGAAGCTTTCTTT. Translated, it gives CAISEGSGNTEAFF.

This clone has ten or more counts. V is TRBV15 and J is TRBJ1-2; D is possibly TRBD1 (5 bases). The CDR3 extends over 15 amino acids. The germline CDR1 and CDR2 sequences are LNHNV and YYDKDF (reference sequence). Trimming cost V 5 bases and J 0 bases, with 13 bases left between them. The CDR3 loop is CATSLRVFPNYGYTF. The CDR3 nucleotides read TGTGCCACCAGCCTCAGGGTGTTCCCTAACTATGGCTACACCTTC.